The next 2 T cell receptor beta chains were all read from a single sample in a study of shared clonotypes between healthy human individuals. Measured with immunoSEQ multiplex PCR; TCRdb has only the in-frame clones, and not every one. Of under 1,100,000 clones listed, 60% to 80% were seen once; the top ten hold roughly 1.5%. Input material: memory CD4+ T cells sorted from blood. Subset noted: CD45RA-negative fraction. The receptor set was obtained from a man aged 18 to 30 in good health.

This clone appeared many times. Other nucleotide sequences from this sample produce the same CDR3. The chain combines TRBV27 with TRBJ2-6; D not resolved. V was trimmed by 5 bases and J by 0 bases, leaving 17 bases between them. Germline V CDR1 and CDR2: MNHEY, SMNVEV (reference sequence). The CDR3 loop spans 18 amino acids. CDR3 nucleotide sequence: TGTGCCAGCAGTAAGACAAAGACTCCCCGCTCTGGGGCCAACGTCCTGACTTTC. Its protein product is CASSKTKTPRSGANVLTF. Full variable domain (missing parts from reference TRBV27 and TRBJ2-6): EAQVTQNPRYLITVTGKKLTVTCSQNMNHEYMSWYRQDPGLGLRQIYYSMNVEVTDKGDVPEGYKVSRKEKRNFPLILESPSPNQTSLYFCASSKTKTPRSGANVLTFGAGSRLTVL.

CDR3 sequence (DNA): TGTGCCAGTAATTCCGCCGGGACTCTGAATGAGCAGTTCTTC. It codes for CASNSAGTLNEQFF. This chain uses TRBV19 with TRBJ2-1, with a tentative D call TRBD2 (6 bases). Germline V CDR1 and CDR2: LNHDA, SQIVND (reference sequence). V dropped 7 bases and J dropped 7 bases, with 17 bases sitting between them. The length of the CDR3 is 14 residues.